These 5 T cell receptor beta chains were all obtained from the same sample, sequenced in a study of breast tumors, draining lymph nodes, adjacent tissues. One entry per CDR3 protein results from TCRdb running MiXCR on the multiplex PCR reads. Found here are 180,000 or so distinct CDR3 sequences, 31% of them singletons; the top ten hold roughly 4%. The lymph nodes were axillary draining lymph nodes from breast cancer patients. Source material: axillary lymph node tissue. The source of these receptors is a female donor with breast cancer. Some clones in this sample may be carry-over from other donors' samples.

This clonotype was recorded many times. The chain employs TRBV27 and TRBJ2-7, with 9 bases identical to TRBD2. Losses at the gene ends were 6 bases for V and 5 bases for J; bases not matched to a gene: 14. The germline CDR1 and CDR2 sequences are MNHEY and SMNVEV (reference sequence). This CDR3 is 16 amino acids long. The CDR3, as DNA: TGTGCCAGCAGAAATTATAGCGGGAGAAGTCCGCACGAGCAGTACTTC. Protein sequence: CASRNYSGRSPHEQYF.

CDR3 sequence: CASSLAPVNTQNTEAFF. CDR3 coding DNA: TGTGCCAGCAGCTTAGCCCCCGTAAATACACAGAACACTGAAGCTTTCTTT. The V call is TRBV7-9, the J call TRBJ1-1; no reliable D call. Germline values: CDR1 SEHNR, CDR2 FQNEAQ (reference sequence). The CDR3 consists of 17 residues. Trimming pared 0 bases from V and 1 base from J, leaving 15 bases between.

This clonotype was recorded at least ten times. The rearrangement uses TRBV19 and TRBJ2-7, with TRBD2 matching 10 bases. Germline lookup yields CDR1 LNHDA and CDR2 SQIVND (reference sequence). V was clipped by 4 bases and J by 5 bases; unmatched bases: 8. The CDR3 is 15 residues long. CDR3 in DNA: TGTGCCAGTAGTAACCCTGGGCTAGCGGGAGACGAGCAGTACTTC. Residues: CASSNPGLAGDEQYF.

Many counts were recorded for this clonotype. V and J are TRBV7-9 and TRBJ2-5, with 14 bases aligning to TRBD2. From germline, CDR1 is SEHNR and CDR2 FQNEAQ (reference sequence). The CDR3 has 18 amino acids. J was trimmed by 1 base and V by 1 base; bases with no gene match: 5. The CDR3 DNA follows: TGTGCCAGCAGCTTAGTGGGACTAGCGGGGGCCGGCCAAGAGACCCAGTACTTC. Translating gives CASSLVGLAGAGQETQYF.

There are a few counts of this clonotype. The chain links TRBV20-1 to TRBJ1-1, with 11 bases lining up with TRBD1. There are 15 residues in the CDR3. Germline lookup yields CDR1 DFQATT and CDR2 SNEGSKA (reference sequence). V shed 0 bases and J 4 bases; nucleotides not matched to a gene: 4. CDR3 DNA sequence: TGCAGTGCTAGAGAGGACAGGGGGCGCGTCACTGAAGCTTTCTTT. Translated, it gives CSAREDRGRVTEAFF.